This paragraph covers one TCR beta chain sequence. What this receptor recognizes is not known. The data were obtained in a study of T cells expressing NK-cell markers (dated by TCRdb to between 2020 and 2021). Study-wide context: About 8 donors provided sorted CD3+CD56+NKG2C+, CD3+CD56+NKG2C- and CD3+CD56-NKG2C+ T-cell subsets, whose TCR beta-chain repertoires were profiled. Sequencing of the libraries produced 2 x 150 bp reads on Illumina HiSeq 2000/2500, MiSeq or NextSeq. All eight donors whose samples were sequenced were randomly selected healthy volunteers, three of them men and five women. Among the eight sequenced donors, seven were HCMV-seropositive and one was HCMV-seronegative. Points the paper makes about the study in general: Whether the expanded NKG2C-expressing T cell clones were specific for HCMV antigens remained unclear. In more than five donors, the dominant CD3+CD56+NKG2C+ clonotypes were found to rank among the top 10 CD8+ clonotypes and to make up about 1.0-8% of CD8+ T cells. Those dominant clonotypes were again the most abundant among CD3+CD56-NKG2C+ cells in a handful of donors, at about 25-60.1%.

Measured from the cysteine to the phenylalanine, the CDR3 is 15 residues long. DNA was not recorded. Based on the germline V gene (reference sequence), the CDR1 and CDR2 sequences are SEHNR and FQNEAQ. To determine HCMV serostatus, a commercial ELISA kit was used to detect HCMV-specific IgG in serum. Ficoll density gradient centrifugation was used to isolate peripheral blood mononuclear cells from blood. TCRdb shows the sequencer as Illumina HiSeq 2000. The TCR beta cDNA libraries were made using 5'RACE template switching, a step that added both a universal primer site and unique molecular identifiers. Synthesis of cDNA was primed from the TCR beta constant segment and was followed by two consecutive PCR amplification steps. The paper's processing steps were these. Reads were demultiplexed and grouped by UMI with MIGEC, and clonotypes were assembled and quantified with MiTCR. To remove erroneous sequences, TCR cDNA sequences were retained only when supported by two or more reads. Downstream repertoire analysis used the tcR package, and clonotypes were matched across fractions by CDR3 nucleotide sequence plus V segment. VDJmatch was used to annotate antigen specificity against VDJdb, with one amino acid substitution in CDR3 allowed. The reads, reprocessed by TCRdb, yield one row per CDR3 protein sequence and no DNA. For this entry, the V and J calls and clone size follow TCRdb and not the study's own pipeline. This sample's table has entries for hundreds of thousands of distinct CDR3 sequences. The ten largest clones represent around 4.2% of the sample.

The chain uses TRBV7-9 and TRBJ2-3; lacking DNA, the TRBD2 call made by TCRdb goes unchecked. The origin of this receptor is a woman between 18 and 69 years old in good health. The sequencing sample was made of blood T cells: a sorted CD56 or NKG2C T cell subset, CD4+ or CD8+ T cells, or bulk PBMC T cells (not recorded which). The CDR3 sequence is CASSPLVEGPGTQYF.